This T cell receptor beta chain was identified during a study of shared clonotypes between healthy human individuals (dated by TCRdb to the early 2020s). Background on the whole study: A couple of women and a few men aged 18 to 49 years were included in the cohort. For each donor, three plates each were used for CD4 naive and CD4 memory, two plates were used for CD8 naive, and one plate was used for CD8 memory. The study deeply sequenced blood TCR repertoires of 5 or 6 healthy adults to estimate repertoire size and the extent of clonotype sharing between individuals. Libraries were prepared and TCR repertoires were sequenced by different laboratories using diverse techniques, in order to increase sequencing depth and limit assay-specific biases. Leukapheresis yielded between about 0.9 and 9.5 billion PBMCs per donor.

The CDR3 spans 13 residues, from the cysteine through the phenylalanine. This entry keeps only the CDR3 DNA: 39 bases, framed from base 1. The germline V gene yields SGHTA for CDR1 and FQGNSA for CDR2. Between the V and J ends, shortened by 4 bases and 4 bases respectively, the junction contains 10 bases. Overall study results and their limits: Based on pairwise subsampling, the degree of clonotype sharing among donors was expected to be affected by sequencing depth. Only blood was sampled, and tissue TCR repertoires likely differ from those in blood. Compared with non-shared clonotypes, the clonotypes found in all four sorted-subset donors had higher generation probabilities. Because the study included a small number of donors, the genetic and exposure-history diversity represented was limited. Across four donors, around 5% of naive CD4, 3% to 4% of naive CD8, under 2.5% of memory CD4, and 0.4% to 0.45% of memory CD8 clonotypes were shared. Incomplete sequencing was indicated by rarefaction of sorted-subset datasets, despite the large sequencing depth. Naive subsets generally had larger estimated clonotype richness than memory subsets.

Healthy HIV-negative adults with no recently reported acute infections or vaccinations were included as donors. Only Caucasian adults living in Nashville, Tennessee, USA were represented among the donors. Magnetic negative selection was used to enrich CD4+ T cells, after which naive cells were positively selected on CD45RA and the negative fraction became the memory subset. Blood was obtained by leukapheresis, after which PBMCs were separated by Ficoll-Histopaque density gradient centrifugation and cryopreserved in liquid nitrogen vapor phase. Purity and quantity of every magnetically sorted T cell population were checked by analytical flow cytometry. Genomic DNA was isolated from each sorted fraction and quantified by UV absorbance on a Nanodrop 2000c. Using the deep immunoSEQ assay, multiplex PCR amplified TCR CDR3 regions from genomic DNA. Extracted genomic DNA from each cell subset was distributed evenly across all wells of several immunoSEQ 96-well plates, and each plate was treated as a replicate. For sorted subsets, each replicate PCR was loaded with 200 to 250 ng genomic DNA, equivalent to 30,000 or so T cell genomes. The purified libraries were quantified using a Qubit 3.0 fluorometer, sized with a Bioanalyzer 2100, and then quantified again using the KAPA Library Quantification kit. Each immunoSEQ 96-well plate was sequenced on its own single-read 150-cycle Illumina NextSeq 550 flow cell. The study's own analysis went as follows. Because only junctional sequences without quality scores were contained in the immunoSEQ output, filtering matching that applied to full-length reads could not be performed. To assign V/J genes and CDR3, sequences were annotated using PyIR, a Python wrapper for IgBLAST v1.9, with IMGT germline references. Any read was removed if the V/J assignment was weak (E-value above 1e-6), the CDR3 was missing, or the read contained stop codons, out-of-frame junctions, or ambiguous translated residues. V3J clonotypes were defined by identical inferred V gene, J gene, and CDR3 amino acid sequence. Percentage overlap between repertoires was computed as shared unique clonotypes divided by the size of the smaller repertoire. Repertoire richness was assessed with RTK rarefaction, the Chao1 estimator, and Recon v2.1 estimates of unobserved clonotypes. OLGA was used to compute generation probabilities for all TCRbeta clonotypes that the gDNA method yielded from a handful of donors. The immuneACCESS repertoire file appears here via TCRdb, limited to in-frame rearrangements. These files lack a portion of the clones; in checked studies, under half of the deficit traces to unresolved V genes, and the cause of the others is not known. V, J and clone size were drawn from that table, and D and trimming were deduced from the DNA. This sample comprises some 2,400,000 clones, approximately 96% of them detected only once. The ten largest clones add up to roughly 0.13% of the sample.

Note on this clone: It lacks a known antigen. One base away there is no much larger clone; base qualities are not given.

Rearrangement joined TRBV7-2 to TRBJ1-2; TRBD1 might be the D gene, on 5 matching bases. Specimen: naive CD4+ T cells sorted from blood. Per the publication, the cell subset or site label means: CD45RA+ positively selected. This receptor was identified in a man aged 18 to 35 in good health. The nucleotides read TGTGCCAGCAGCTCAAAGACAGTCTATGGCTACACCTTC. Its protein reads: CASSSKTVYGYTF.